Shown below are 18 T cell receptor beta chains from a single sample sequenced in a study of T cells in Graves' hyperthyroidism and ophthalmopathy. Amplified TCR beta CDR3 regions derived from RNA transcripts. The TCR CDR3 was amplified in a first-round RT-PCR using the HTBI primer set. TCRdb reprocessed the multiplex PCR reads via MiXCR and lists one record per CDR3 protein. The profile shows some 300,000 distinct CDR3 sequences, roughly 13% of them singletons. The sequenced sample was blood. The receptors stem from a woman aged 40 to 55 with Graves' hyperthyroidism.

This clonotype was detected a few times. The J gene is TRBJ2-3, the V gene TRBV24-1; 9 bases fit TRBD2. This CDR3 is 12 amino acids long. Looked up from germline, CDR1 is KGHDR and CDR2 is SFDVKD. Losses at the gene ends were 8 bases for V and 11 bases for J; bases not matched to a gene: 7. Here the CDR3 reads CATIMIAGEQYF. The CDR3 DNA is TGTGCCACCATTATGATAGCGGGAGAGCAGTATTTT.

The J gene is TRBJ2-1, the V gene TRBV19; 15 nucleotides line up with TRBD2. The trim removed 1 base at V and 1 base at J, leaving 5 bases unmatched. This CDR3 comprises 19 residues. Germline-derived CDR1 and CDR2 are LNHDA and SQIVND (reference sequence). The DNA for the CDR3 is TGTGCCAGTAGTATAGTGGGGACTAGCGGGAGGAGTTCCTACAATGAGCAGTTCTTC. Translating gives CASSIVGTSGRSSYNEQFF.

Ten or more counts support this clonotype. V is TRBV12-3 or TRBV12-4 and J is TRBJ1-1, with 7 bases aligning to TRBD1. Trimming took 5 bases from V and 4 from J; bases not matched to a gene: 10. The CDR3 has 15 amino acids. The CDR3 DNA is TGTGCCAGCAGTCCCGGCGGGACAGTTATCACTGAAGCTTTCTTT. The encoded protein is CASSPGGTVITEAFF.

This clonotype rates as medium-sized. This sequence joins TRBV2 and TRBJ2-1, with D hard to call. Trimming took 7 bases from V and 1 from J, leaving 14 bases between them. CDR3 length: 15 amino acids. Germline V gene data show CDR1 as SNHLY and CDR2 as FYNNEI. The CDR3 protein is CASTGGSLSYNEQFF. The CDR3 nucleotides are TGTGCCAGCACCGGTGGTTCCCTTTCCTACAATGAGCAGTTCTTC. Variable domain in full (rest from reference TRBV2 and TRBJ2-1): EPEVTQTPSHQVTQMGQEVILRCVPISNHLYFYWYRQILGQKVEFLVSFYNNEISEKSEIFDDQFSVERPDGSNFTLKIRSTKLEDSAMYFCASTGGSLSYNEQFFGPGTRLTVL.

In its sample, this clonotype was seen many times. The rearrangement joins TRBV3-1 to TRBJ2-1, with D tentatively TRBD1 (5 bases). The CDR3 totals 15 residues. CDR1 LGHDT and CDR2 YNNKEL come from the germline V gene (reference sequence). The ends were cut back, 6 bases at V and 7 bases at J, with 19 bases in the middle. The DNA of the CDR3 is TGTGCCAGCAGTCACGGTAGGGGTTTTAGGAATGAGCAGTTCTTC. Its protein product is CASSHGRGFRNEQFF.

Many counts were recorded for this clonotype. The rearrangement joins TRBV2 to TRBJ1-2; a possible D gene is TRBD1 (6 bases). Germline V CDR1 and CDR2: SNHLY, FYNNEI. This CDR3 region has 13 residues. Trimming shortened V by 5 bases and J by 8 bases, and 15 bases separated the two germline ends. CDR3 sequence (DNA): TGTGCCAGCAGTTTAGGACAGCACGACGGCTACACCTTC. It yields the protein CASSLGQHDGYTF.

The chain recombines TRBV5-6 with TRBJ1-1; TRBD1 aligns across 7 bases. V lost 4 bases to trimming and J lost 0 bases; unmatched junction nucleotides: 9. The CDR3 runs 16 residues. CDR1 is SGHDT, CDR2 YYEEEE, per germline. The CDR3: CASSRGQSLMNTEAFF. For the CDR3, the DNA is TGTGCCAGCAGCCGGGGACAGAGCCTAATGAACACTGAAGCTTTCTTT.

This clonotype was observed many times. The rearrangement joins TRBV5-1 to TRBJ1-1; maybe TRBD1 (6 bases). The germline CDR1 and CDR2 sequences are SGHRS and YFSETQ. The CDR3 runs 15 residues. V lost 4 bases, J lost 4 bases, and 17 bases lay in between. As DNA, the CDR3 is TGCGCCAGCAGCCCGACGATTGGGGGCAGCACTGAAGCTTTCTTT. It codes for CASSPTIGGSTEAFF.

The table lists this clonotype with many counts. The genes are TRBV2 and TRBJ2-7; D is unresolved. The CDR3 loop spans 13 amino acids. Germline loops: CDR1 SNHLY, CDR2 FYNNEI. V was pared by 1 base and J by 3 bases, with 7 bases between. CDR3 loop: CASSEGQDYEQYF. The CDR3 coding sequence is TGTGCCAGCAGTGAAGGCCAGGACTACGAGCAGTACTTC.

The chain couples TRBV19 to TRBJ2-7, with D maybe TRBD1 (6 bases). Trimming shortened V by 3 bases and J by 5 bases, and 14 bases separated the two germline ends. There are 14 residues in the CDR3. Germline CDR1 and CDR2: LNHDA and SQIVND (reference sequence). The CDR3 bases are TGTGCCAGTAGTATGGGTTGGGGGCCCAACGAGCAGTACTTC. It is translated as CASSMGWGPNEQYF.

Concerning this clonotype: This could be a read error, since a much larger clone is one nucleotide away. The chain recombines TRBV9 with TRBJ2-3, with D possibly being TRBD1 (6 bases). The CDR3 length is 14 residues. Germline V gene data show CDR1 as SGDLS and CDR2 as YYNGEE. CDR3 sequence: CASRVVGQPDTQYF. CDR3 DNA: TGTGCCAGCCGCGTAGTAGGACAGCCAGATACGCAGTATTTT. Combining the CDR3 with reference TRBV9 and TRBJ2-3 gives the whole variable domain DSGVTQTPKHLITATGQRVTLRCSPRSGDLSVYWYQQSLDQGLQFLIQYYNGEERAKGNILERFSAQQFPDLHSELNLSSLELGDSALYFCASRVVGQPDTQYFGPGTRLTVL.

This clonotype has at least ten counts. V usage is TRBV4-1 and J usage is TRBJ1-1; D is possibly TRBD1 (5 bases). Germline V lookup: CDR1 MGHRA, CDR2 YSYEKL. V was pared by 5 bases and J by 4 bases, with 14 bases between. This CDR3 has 14 amino acids. In DNA form, the CDR3 reads TGCGCCAGCAGCGGCCGGGACCGGGGCACTGAAGCTTTCTTT. It specifies CASSGRDRGTEAFF.

This clonotype was counted many times. This chain connects TRBV2 to TRBJ2-7, with D tentatively TRBD2 (6 bases). Germline assignment: CDR1 SNHLY and CDR2 FYNNEI. CDR3 length: 13 amino acids. Deletions cut 9 bases from V and 6 bases from J, with 18 bases between. The DNA for the CDR3 is TGTGCCAGTATGGGACTGCGAAGTGGCGAGCAGTACTTC. As protein: CASMGLRSGEQYF.

This clonotype was seen at least ten times. The V and J genes are TRBV20-1 and TRBJ1-2, with TRBD1 matching 9 bases. The J segment lost 5 bases and the V segment lost 2 bases, leaving 12 bases of the junction unmatched. Germline V CDR1 and CDR2: DFQATT, SNEGSKA (reference sequence). The CDR3 is 16 amino acids. The CDR3 loop is CSARRKGTGLSYGYTF. The CDR3 DNA follows: TGCAGTGCTAGAAGGAAGGGGACAGGGTTGAGTTATGGCTACACCTTC.

The sample holds many counts of this clonotype. The CDR3 sequence: CASGPLLTGEDEQFF. The CDR3 DNA follows: TGTGCCAGCGGTCCTCTTTTAACGGGAGAGGATGAGCAGTTCTTC. The rearrangement links TRBV12-3 or TRBV12-4 to TRBJ2-1; the D gene is possibly TRBD2 (6 bases). The CDR3 is 15 residues long. Trimming removed 8 bases at V and 8 bases at J, with 22 bases between.

This chain uses TRBV19 with TRBJ2-2; D remains ambiguous. This CDR3 region has 14 residues. Trimming cost V 4 bases and J 3 bases, with 9 bases left between them. CDR1 and CDR2 from the germline V gene are LNHDA and SQIVND (reference sequence). The CDR3: CASSKRTDTGELFF. In DNA, the CDR3 is TGTGCCAGTAGTAAAAGGACGGACACCGGGGAGCTGTTTTTT. Based on the CDR3 plus reference TRBV19 and TRBJ2-2, the full variable domain is DGGITQSPKYLFRKEGQNVTLSCEQNLNHDAMYWYRQDPGQGLRLIYYSQIVNDFQKGDIAEGYSVSREKKESFPLTVTSAQKNPTAFYLCASSKRTDTGELFFGEGSRLTVL.

The chain combines TRBV2 with TRBJ2-1; D remains unclear. Germline-derived CDR1 and CDR2 are SNHLY and FYNNEI. The CDR3 extends over 15 amino acids. Trimming pared 5 bases from V and 0 bases from J, leaving 11 bases between. The CDR3 reads CASSSGLSSYNEQFF. The CDR3, as DNA: TGTGCCAGCAGTTCCGGGCTTAGCTCCTACAATGAGCAGTTCTTC.

The chain has TRBV19 and TRBJ2-1; 10 nucleotides match TRBD2. CDR1 and CDR2 (germline): LNHDA, SQIVND (reference sequence). This CDR3 contains 15 residues. Germline trimming cut 5 bases from V and 7 bases from J; bases unmatched to any gene: 8. CDR3: CASSDGASGSNEQFF. The CDR3 DNA reads as TGTGCCAGTAGTGATGGGGCTAGCGGGAGTAATGAGCAGTTCTTC.